This entry concerns a single T cell receptor beta chain. Its antigen is as yet unknown. Sequencing used immunoSEQ multiplex PCR; TCRdb keeps in-frame clones, though not all of them. The sample includes 68,000 or so clones, 84% of them seen just once. Looked up from germline, CDR1 is SGDLS and CDR2 is YYNGEE. The V gene end was trimmed by 4 bases and the J gene end by 6 bases; junction bases not matched to a gene: 10. This CDR3 region has 16 residues. These data come from a study of OX40 agonist ivuxolimab in advanced cancers. Turning to the study itself: Patients were around 83% male with ages roughly 20 to 90, mean about 65. Earlier anti-PD-1, anti-PD-L1 or anti-CTLA-4 therapy was permitted; 30% to 45% had received some. Overall study results and limits: Some nonresponders additionally presented with little normalized T-cell clonal expansion.

This chain links TRBV9 with TRBJ2-1, with 10 bases aligning to TRBD1. Sequenced here: CD4+ or CD8+ T cells sorted from blood, sampled in a trial of the OX40 agonist ivuxolimab. The sequence was obtained from an adult with an advanced solid tumor such as melanoma, head and neck, liver or kidney cancer. CDR3 protein: CASSPRTGGAGNEQFF. The CDR3, as DNA: TGTGCCAGCAGCCCTAGGACAGGGGGTGCGGGCAATGAGCAGTTCTTC.